This T cell receptor beta chain derives from a study of T cells in Graves' hyperthyroidism and ophthalmopathy. There are a few counts of this clonotype. The germline V gene encodes CDR1 SEHNR and CDR2 FQNEAQ (reference sequence). The CDR3 loop spans 14 amino acids. Between the trimmed V and J ends, which lost 1 base and 4 bases, there was a span of 11 bases. Amplification yielded TCR beta CDR3 regions, with RNA transcripts as the source. TCR CDR3 regions were first amplified by RT-PCR with HTBI primers. TCRdb redid the calling of the multiplex PCR reads with MiXCR, one entry per CDR3 protein. The data contain 600,000 to 850,000 distinct CDR3 sequences, approximately 19% of them singletons.

The sequenced material came from blood. V usage is TRBV7-9 and J usage is TRBJ2-7; D possibly corresponds to TRBD2 (6 bases). The clonotype was recovered from a woman between 45 and 65 years old with Graves' hyperthyroidism that later progressed to Graves' ophthalmopathy. CDR3 sequence reads: CASSLEGEVYEQYF. The CDR3 region has the DNA TGTGCCAGCAGCTTAGAAGGGGAGGTATACGAGCAGTACTTC. The complete variable domain, with remaining parts taken from reference TRBV7-9 and TRBJ2-7, reads DTGVSQNPRHKITKRGQNVTFRCDPISEHNRLYWYRQTLGQGPEFLTYFQNEAQLEKSRLLSDRFSAERPKGSFSTLEIQRTEQGDSAMYLCASSLEGEVYEQYFGPGTRLTVT.